This TCR beta chain derives from a study of blood T cell repertoires in COVID-19 (dated by TCRdb to the early 2020s). Broadly, across the study: Samples covering the acute and convalescent phases of COVID-19 were provided by collaborators in the United States, Italy and Spain. The prospective study material was composed of cDNA or gDNA derived from T cells, B-cell-depleted T cells, or PBMCs. Subjects who had been exposed to COVID-19, were actively infected with it, or had recovered from it provided the deeply sampled blood TCRbeta repertoires that made up the dataset. The repertoires were released in a freely available public database meant as a resource for research on the immune response to SARS-CoV-2. Samples came from the ongoing ImmuneRACE study (first 160 participants) plus 1,254 subjects from 6 global collaborators. Sample metadata almost always included a de-identified subject ID, COVID-19 status, age in years and sex. HLA class I and class II types, where available, came from metadata supplied by the sample provider rather than from assay-based typing.

TCRbeta CDR3 regions were amplified from genomic DNA by means of the immunoSEQ Assay, a bias-controlled multiplex PCR. In the authors' own workflow: Within the assay, amplification of reference gene primers was used to estimate how many nucleated cells each sample contained. Sequence reads were collapsed and filtered to measure the absolute abundance of every unique TCRbeta CDR3 rearrangement. Productive Simpson clonality was computed per sample as the square root of Simpson's diversity index over productive rearrangements. The table was pulled from immuneACCESS by TCRdb, which kept in-frame rearrangements only. Such tables lose some clones; where checked, under half of the loss comes from unresolved V genes, and the rest has no known cause. V and J calls and clone size are those listed in that table; D and trimming were worked out from the DNA. Recorded for this sample are around 300,000 clones; 85% to 90% of them occurred a single time. The ten largest clones represent roughly 2.3% of the sample.

Details on this clone: This clone's antigen is unknown. The record has no base qualities; no much larger clone is one base away.

Participants in the prospective study were enrolled through a virtual design, were aged roughly 18 to 90 years, and lived in roughly 26 United States geographic areas. To assign participants to cohorts, the prospective study relied on clinical history that participants themselves reported in a screening survey and a study questionnaire. Recovered participants in ImmuneRACE Cohort 3 were defined by two consecutive negative NP/OP PCR tests, clearance by a healthcare professional, or resolution of symptoms. In the prospective study, mobile phlebotomists collected whole blood, serum and a nasopharyngeal or oropharyngeal swab from each participant. Prospective study participants could optionally give additional blood draws and questionnaires over an approximately 2-month period. Blood samples from the prospective study were shipped frozen or at room temperature prior to DNA extraction. From its cysteine to its phenylalanine, the CDR3 spans 15 amino acids. CDR3 DNA is the only sequence kept; it has 45 bases, read in frame from the first base. CDR1 and CDR2 are read off the germline V gene as MGHRA and YSYEKL. Relative to germline, V is 4 bases shorter and J is 1 base shorter, with 13 bases between their ends.

The paper as a whole reports these results and caveats: The amount of clinical and demographic metadata varied by source and participant and was provided uncurated.

This receptor was taken from a woman aged 18-30 years who had recovered from COVID-19. The chain employs TRBV4-1 and TRBJ1-1, with TRBD1 perhaps the D gene, on 5 matching bases. The sample was PBMCs or T cells enriched from blood (not recorded which). The sequence in DNA is TGCGCCAGCAGCCGCGCCGGACATTCGAACACTGAAGCTTTCTTT. It codes for CASSRAGHSNTEAFF.